These T cell receptor beta chains were read from a single sample in a study of blood T cells in healthy people across ages. TCRdb ran MiXCR on the 5' RACE reads and lists one entry per CDR3 protein. The table has 600,000 to 650,000 distinct CDR3 sequences, roughly 50% seen once. The sample was blood. Receptor source: a man between 60 and 75 years old in good health. CDR3s include the opening cysteine and the closing phenylalanine or tryptophan. The order of the fields is clone size, V gene, J gene, D gene, CDR3 DNA, CDR3 protein. A D gene is named only where the DNA matches it firmly. Where a row states a size, it is once, few, many or the class of an expanded clone; other rows omit it.

few	TRBV6-2/TRBV6-3	TRBJ2-5	NA	TGTGCCAGCAGTTCCCCCTCGCGAGGGGAAGAGACCCAGTACTTC	CASSSPSRGEETQYF
few	TRBV29-1	TRBJ2-7	NA	TGCAGCGTGGCGGTGGTAGGGGCCGGGCAGTACTTC	CSVAVVGAGQYF
NA	TRBV29-1	TRBJ2-5	NA	TGCAACGTTGAGCGGCAGGGGAAAGAGACCCAGTACTTC	CNVERQGKETQYF
few	TRBV20-1	TRBJ2-1	NA	TGCAGTGCTACACCGTTCGTGTCAAATGAGCAGTTCTTC	CSATPFVSNEQFF
NA	TRBV12-3/TRBV12-4	TRBJ2-1	TRBD2	TGTGCCAGCAGTTTACGGACTAGCGGGTTCGGCTCCTACAATGAGCAGTTCTTC	CASSLRTSGFGSYNEQFF
NA	TRBV27	TRBJ2-1	TRBD2	TGTGCCAGCAGGGGGACTAGGTGGCTTGATGAGCAGTTCTTC	CASRGTRWLDEQFF
few	TRBV3-1	TRBJ2-1	TRBD2	TGTGCCAGCAGCCCCGCCCGGGGGGGCTACAATGAGCAGTTCTTC	CASSPARGGYNEQFF
NA	TRBV3-1	TRBJ2-1	NA	TGTGCCAGCAGCCTAAGTCACGGAAGGGGGATAAATGAGCAGTTCTTC	CASSLSHGRGINEQFF
few	TRBV29-1	TRBJ2-3	NA	TGCAGCGTGAAGACAGGAGTTAGCACAGATACGCAGTATTTT	CSVKTGVSTDTQYF
few	TRBV7-9	TRBJ2-1	NA	TGTGCCAGCAGCTTTCTAGTGAGGGGCCGCGATGAGCAGTTCTTC	CASSFLVRGRDEQFF
few	TRBV7-6	TRBJ2-1	NA	TGTGCCAGCAGCCAAGGGACGGAACGATCCTACAATGAGCAGTTCTTC	CASSQGTERSYNEQFF
few	TRBV29-1	TRBJ2-7	NA	TGCAGCGTTGCGGGGAGTGGGGGGACTGGACCCTACGAGCAGTACTTC	CSVAGSGGTGPYEQYF
NA	TRBV3-1	TRBJ1-1	NA	TGTGCCAGCAGCCAAGTAGGGTACACTGAAGCTTTCTTT	CASSQVGYTEAFF
NA	TRBV12-3/TRBV12-4	TRBJ1-5	TRBD1	TGTGCCAGCAGTTTAGTGGCAGGGGGAGGCAATCAGCCCCAGCATTTT	CASSLVAGGGNQPQHF
few	TRBV6-2/TRBV6-3	TRBJ2-1	NA	TGTGCCAGCAGTTACGGGGGGGCCAATGAGCAGTTCTTC	CASSYGGANEQFF
once	TRBV20-1	TRBJ1-1	NA	TGCAGTGCTCCGGGCCCTACTGAAGCTTTCTTT	CSAPGPTEAFF
few	TRBV9	TRBJ2-7	TRBD1	TGTGCCAGCAGCGAGGGGGGGACAGGGCGTTACGAGCAGTACTTC	CASSEGGTGRYEQYF
NA	TRBV24-1	TRBJ2-3	TRBD1	TGTGCCACCAGTGATTTCGGACAGGGACCAGACACGCAGTATTTT	CATSDFGQGPDTQYF
NA	TRBV4-1	TRBJ1-5	TRBD1	TGCGCCAACAGAGGGACAGGGCAACAGCCCCAGCATTTT	CANRGTGQQPQHF
many	TRBV15	TRBJ2-5	NA	TGTGCCACCAGCAGAGATTACCAAGAGACCCAGTACTTC	CATSRDYQETQYF
NA	TRBV7-6	TRBJ2-1	TRBD2	TGTGCCAGCTTGACTAGCGGGGGCATGGGATACAAGGAGCAGTTCTTC	CASLTSGGMGYKEQFF
NA	TRBV2	TRBJ2-7	NA	TGTGCCAGCAGTGTCCGGGGTTCGGCCGAGCAGTACTTC	CASSVRGSAEQYF
NA	TRBV7-2	TRBJ1-2	NA	TGTGCCAGCAGCTTAGGGGGCCGAGTATACTATGGCTACACCTTC	CASSLGGRVYYGYTF
NA	TRBV12-3/TRBV12-4	TRBJ1-5	NA	TGTGCCAGCAGATTAGGGCGAAATCAGCCCCAGCATTTT	CASRLGRNQPQHF
NA	TRBV15	TRBJ2-7	NA	TGTGCCACCAGCAGAGATGGCGGGCCCCTCGAGCAGTACTTC	CATSRDGGPLEQYF
NA	TRBV7-2	TRBJ2-5	NA	TGTGCCAGCAGCTTAGCGCAGGAACAAGAGACCCAGTACTTC	CASSLAQEQETQYF
few	TRBV6-5	TRBJ2-1	TRBD1	TGTGCCAGCAGTTCTCTAGGGGACAGTGAGCAGTTCTTC	CASSSLGDSEQFF
NA	TRBV10-3	TRBJ2-2	NA	TGTGCCATCAGTGAGTCGATCGGGGGAGCTGAGACCGGGGAGCTGTTTTTT	CAISESIGGAETGELFF
once	TRBV5-6	TRBJ2-1	NA	TGTGCCAGCAGCTTGGGCGTCGCGATGTTCTTC	CASSLGVAMFF
many	TRBV29-1	TRBJ2-6	NA	TGCAGCGTTGGGGAATCAGGGGCCAACGTCCTGACTTTC	CSVGESGANVLTF
NA	TRBV5-1	TRBJ2-7	NA	TGCGCCAGCACCACAGGAGGGGACGACGAGCAGTACTTC	CASTTGGDDEQYF
few	TRBV2	TRBJ1-4	NA	TGTGCCAGCAGTTCCGGGACCACCAATGAAAAACTGTTTTTT	CASSSGTTNEKLFF
NA	TRBV7-2	TRBJ1-4	NA	TGTGCCAGCAGCGGCGAGACGTCAACTAATGAAAAACTGTTTTTT	CASSGETSTNEKLFF
NA	TRBV5-1	TRBJ2-5	NA	TGCGCCAGCAGCCCCGGAGGAGCTCCGTGGGAGACCCAGTACTTC	CASSPGGAPWETQYF
NA	TRBV5-1	TRBJ1-1	NA	TGCGCCAGCAGCTTGGGTCAGGGGACCATGAACACTGAAGCTTTCTTT	CASSLGQGTMNTEAFF
NA	TRBV11-2	TRBJ2-6	NA	TGTGCCACCTCAGGGGATCGACCCTCTGGGGCCAACGTCCTGACTTTC	CATSGDRPSGANVLTF
NA	TRBV14	TRBJ2-5	TRBD2	TGTGCCAGCAGCCGCCGGACTAGCGGGGGGGATCGCCAAGGGACCCAGTACTTC	CASSRRTSGGDRQGTQYF
NA	TRBV3-1	TRBJ1-1	NA	TGTGCCAGCAGCTCTTTGCAGGGAAGCACTGAAGCTTTCTTT	CASSSLQGSTEAFF
once	TRBV27	TRBJ1-2	NA	TGTGCCAGCAGATCTATCAGGGCCCCGGGAAAAGTCTACACCTTC	CASRSIRAPGKVYTF
NA	TRBV5-1	TRBJ2-1	TRBD1	TGCGCCAGCAGCCCCCCGGGACAGACAGGCGGCAATGAGCAGTTCTTC	CASSPPGQTGGNEQFF
NA	TRBV24-1	TRBJ2-2	NA	TGTGCCACCAGCAGGGGTCCCGGGGAGCTGTTTTTT	CATSRGPGELFF